This is a list of T cell receptor beta chains from one sample in a study of T cell responses to AZD1222 COVID-19 vaccine. Sequenced by immunoSEQ multiplex PCR; TCRdb stores in-frame clones only, minus some. The sample has around 85,000 clones, about 86% seen once; the top ten hold 6.3%. Sequencing used peripheral blood, obtained on day 0 of AZD1222 vaccination. The receptors were sampled from an adult in good health. Each CDR3 is given with its conserved first and last residue. A D gene is named only where the DNA matches it firmly. Not all rows give a size; the values are once, few, many and, for expanded clones, a class.

j_gene,d_gene,len,abundance,v_gene,CDR3aa,CDR3nt
TRBJ1-1,TRBD1,15,NA,TRBV2,CASSEAPTGGTEAFF,TGTGCCAGCAGTGAAGCGCCGACAGGGGGAACTGAAGCTTTCTTT
TRBJ2-3,NA,14,NA,TRBV5-4,CASSSKGGTDTQYF,TGTGCCAGCAGCTCGAAGGGGGGCACAGATACGCAGTATTTT
TRBJ1-4,TRBD1,15,once,TRBV4-1,CASSRIQGNQEKLFF,TGCGCCAGCAGCCGGATACAGGGGAATCAGGAAAAACTGTTTTTT
TRBJ2-5,NA,23,NA,TRBV21-1,CASSKVAEFAGREGFKDQETQYF,TGTGCCAGCAGCAAAGTGGCCGAATTTGCTGGGCGGGAGGGATTCAAGGACCAAGAGACCCAGTACTTC
TRBJ1-1,NA,11,NA,TRBV30,CAWSRGTEAFF,TGTGCCTGGAGCCGGGGCACTGAAGCTTTCTTT
TRBJ1-2,NA,14,NA,TRBV4-1,CASSQDREYYGYTF,TGCGCCAGCAGCCAGGATAGGGAATACTATGGCTACACCTTC
TRBJ2-3,TRBD1,14,NA,TRBV7-2,CASSPGQSTDTQYF,TGTGCCAGCAGTCCGGGACAGAGCACAGATACGCAGTATTTT
TRBJ2-5,TRBD1,13,NA,TRBV29-1,CSVAGTGVETQYF,TGCAGCGTAGCCGGGACAGGGGTAGAGACCCAGTACTTC
TRBJ2-1,NA,14,few,TRBV27,CASSPQGSYNEQFF,TGTGCCAGCAGTCCCCAGGGCTCCTACAATGAGCAGTTCTTC
TRBJ2-3,TRBD2,18,NA,TRBV13,CASSLPGSGTSGADTQYF,TGTGCCAGCAGCTTACCAGGTTCGGGGACTAGCGGCGCAGATACGCAGTATTTT
TRBJ1-4,NA,15,NA,TRBV7-8,CASSPGRGSEEKLFF,TGTGCCAGCAGCCCAGGCCGGGGGTCCGAGGAAAAACTGTTTTTT
TRBJ2-2,NA,13,NA,TRBV12-3/TRBV12-4,CASSPTRSGELFF,TGTGCCAGCAGCCCAACCAGATCCGGGGAGCTGTTTTTT
TRBJ2-3,NA,14,NA,TRBV18,CASSPLGTTDTQYF,TGTGCCAGCTCACCACTGGGTACCACAGATACGCAGTATTTT
TRBJ2-1,TRBD2,14,NA,TRBV4-3,CASSPGTTGGEQFF,TGCGCCAGCAGCCCCGGGACTACCGGCGGTGAGCAGTTCTTC
TRBJ1-2,TRBD1,15,few,TRBV6-6,CASSPGQGANYGYTF,TGTGCCAGCAGCCCCGGGCAGGGGGCTAACTATGGCTACACCTTC
TRBJ2-1,NA,15,NA,TRBV7-6,CASTTGTRAYNEQFF,TGTGCCAGCACCACTGGGACCAGGGCCTACAATGAGCAGTTCTTC
TRBJ1-2,NA,12,NA,TRBV7-2,CASSTQGLGYTF,TGTGCCAGCAGCACACAGGGTCTTGGCTACACCTTC
TRBJ1-5,NA,12,NA,TRBV20-1,CSASESNQPQHF,TGCAGTGCTAGTGAGAGCAATCAGCCCCAGCATTTT
TRBJ1-1,NA,13,NA,TRBV19,CASSMSENTEAFF,TGTGCCAGTAGTATGTCCGAGAACACTGAAGCTTTCTTT
TRBJ1-2,NA,15,NA,TRBV3-1/TRBV3-2,CASSQGGATPYGYTF,TGTGCCAGCAGCCAAGGTGGGGCTACCCCCTATGGCTACACCTTC
TRBJ1-1,NA,11,NA,TRBV2,CASRVSAEAFF,TGTGCCAGCAGGGTGAGTGCTGAAGCTTTCTTT
TRBJ1-6,NA,16,NA,TRBV15,CATSRGQAARNSPLHF,TGTGCCACCAGCAGAGGACAGGCCGCCCGTAATTCACCCCTCCACTTT
TRBJ2-1,NA,16,few,TRBV4-1,CASSGAGQFPSEEQFF,TGCGCCAGCAGCGGAGCGGGACAGTTTCCTAGTGAGGAGCAGTTCTTC
TRBJ1-6,NA,13,NA,TRBV9,CASSAQPNSPLHF,TGTGCCAGCAGCGCACAGCCTAATTCACCCCTCCACTTT
TRBJ1-1,NA,15,NA,TRBV7-9,CASSLAGAGHTEAFF,TGTGCCAGCAGCTTAGCAGGGGCAGGGCACACTGAAGCTTTCTTT
TRBJ2-5,TRBD2,14,NA,TRBV30,CAWSVRRGAETQYF,TGTGCCTGGAGTGTACGGCGGGGGGCGGAGACCCAGTACTTC
TRBJ1-2,NA,15,NA,TRBV3-1/TRBV3-2,CASSPGQLGSYGYTF,TGTGCCAGCAGCCCCGGACAGTTAGGCTCCTATGGCTACACCTTC
TRBJ2-4,TRBD1,15,NA,TRBV4-1,CASSQDETGVNIQYF,TGCGCCAGCAGCCAAGATGAGACAGGGGTCAACATTCAGTACTTC
TRBJ1-1,NA,14,NA,TRBV11-3,CASSPLGENTEAFF,TGTGCCAGCAGCCCCCTGGGGGAGAACACTGAAGCTTTCTTT
TRBJ1-5,TRBD1,12,NA,TRBV29-1,CSVGQGDGPQHF,TGCAGCGTGGGACAGGGTGATGGGCCCCAGCATTTT
TRBJ2-3,NA,16,few,TRBV4-2,CASSQAGGPDTDTQYF,TGTGCCAGCAGCCAAGCAGGAGGGCCTGACACAGATACGCAGTATTTT
TRBJ2-5,TRBD2,13,NA,TRBV28,CASSWGGQETQYF,TGTGCCAGCAGCTGGGGGGGGCAAGAGACCCAGTACTTC
TRBJ1-2,NA,13,few,TRBV27,CASSLQGPGGYTF,TGTGCCAGCAGTTTACAGGGCCCCGGTGGCTACACCTTC
TRBJ1-1,TRBD1,13,NA,TRBV9,CASSVDRGPEAFF,TGTGCCAGCAGCGTCGACAGGGGACCTGAAGCTTTCTTT
TRBJ1-5,NA,15,NA,TRBV6-5,CASSKTGTADQPQHF,TGTGCCAGCAGTAAAACCGGGACGGCAGATCAGCCCCAGCATTTT
TRBJ1-1,NA,13,NA,TRBV30,CAWSVQGNTEAFF,TGTGCCTGGAGTGTACAGGGAAACACTGAAGCTTTCTTT
TRBJ2-3,NA,14,few,TRBV6-5,CASRGGPGTDTQYF,TGTGCCAGCAGAGGGGGACCGGGCACAGATACGCAGTATTTT
TRBJ2-7,NA,16,NA,TRBV18,CASSPPPRGGTYEQYF,TGTGCCAGCTCACCCCCACCTAGAGGGGGGACCTACGAGCAGTACTTC